Described below is a single TCR beta chain sequence and its context. This clonotype was counted between two and nine times. What antigen it recognizes has not been identified. No clone much larger than this one lies a single base away; base qualities are absent. Taken from the germline V gene (reference sequence), the CDR1 and CDR2 loops are DFQATT and SNEGSKA. V is cut by 0 bases and J by 1 base, and the space between the germline ends is 14 bases. From the cysteine through the phenylalanine, the CDR3 covers 16 amino acids. CDR3 DNA only is kept here, 48 bases in frame from base 1. Libraries were built with 5' RACE. Sequencing used an Illumina HiSeq 2500. A second PCR of roughly 6 to 11 cycles was run with a J-beta primer mix and a sample-barcoded 5' primer. A unique molecular identifier was introduced onto each TCR beta cDNA molecule by a template-switch 5' adaptor carrying 12 random nucleotides. At least 2.5 million CDR3-containing paired-end reads were obtained from each sample. First-strand cDNA was synthesized from all RNA with the Mint cDNA synthesis kit, primed by a TRBC-specific oligonucleotide. Following uracil-DNA glycosylase treatment, a first 18-cycle PCR with universal primers M1SS and BC2_uni_R was performed on all cDNA. On the authors' methods: For normalization, 1 million high-quality reads were randomly selected from each sample, with every read carrying a distinct molecular identifier. Reads with shared molecular identifiers were discarded instead of being binned into consensus sequences. MiTCR, run with a Q25 quality threshold and the strictest error-elimination algorithm, handled CDR3 identification, clonotype clustering and error correction. Lower-bound total TCR beta diversity was estimated with a nonparametric unseen species model using Euler transformation. Using fastp trimming at Q25 and MiXCR clonotype assembly, TCRdb reanalyzed the public sequencing data and kept in-frame beta chains. Rows are combined by CDR3 protein, so each entry shows the most common genes and DNA. TCRdb's processing, not the authors' own work, is the source of the V and J calls. For this sample there are approximately 1.5 million distinct CDR3 sequences; 35% to 45% appear just once. The ten largest clones add up to 4% of the sample.

Donors were 39 systemically healthy Caucasian individuals from Russia aged roughly 6 to 95 years. About 10 milliliters of peripheral blood were drawn from each donor into EDTA-treated Vacutainer tubes. Ficoll-Paque density-gradient centrifugation was used to isolate PBMCs, with at least 6.5 million per sample. Total RNA, at least 6 micrograms per sample, was extracted from PBMCs with Trizol reagent. For every donor, an aliquot of PBMCs went through flow cytometry to measure the percentages of naive CD45RAhigh/CD27high T cells. This sample stems from a study of blood T cells in healthy people across ages (dated by TCRdb to about 2015). With respect to the entire study: Template switching captured roughly one uniquely barcoded TCR beta cDNA molecule per two T cells in model experiments. The study measured age-related changes in TCR beta repertoire diversity using deep sequencing normalized with unique cDNA molecular identifiers. Donors were grouped into four age groups: young (average approximately 16 years), middle-aged (less than 40), aged (around 66) and long-lived (around 80). To avoid experimental bias, donors of different ages were spread randomly across the sequencing lanes. The study analyzed two additional independent replicas of 1 million unique cDNA reads from the same blood draw for two donors, one aged 18 to 29 and one aged 80 or older. Broad study findings and their caveats: Compared with the aged group, the long-lived group had more naive CD4+ T cells, fewer expanded clones and increased TCR diversity, a pattern suggesting age selection. Because the CMV infection status of the donors was unknown, age-related changes in expanded clonotypes may potentially have been confounded. Since profiling was done on bulk unsorted PBMCs, naive and antigen-experienced compartments could not be conclusively compared. As age increased, observed TCR beta diversity per million T cells dropped in a roughly linear way, and a significant reduction was already evident by age around 41. There was a strong correlation between observed TCR beta diversity and the percentage of naive T cells measured by flow cytometry. Estimates of total diversity from one million sequenced T cells were regarded as lower bounds and underestimates.

Recombination linked TRBV20-1 to TRBJ2-3; a weak D assignment points to TRBD2 (5 bases agree). The TCR comes from a woman between 18 and 29 years old in good health. The sample comprised blood. For the CDR3, the sequence is CSARDLRGLGTDTQYF. In nucleotide form, the sequence is TGCAGTGCTAGAGATTTACGGGGATTGGGCACAGATACGCAGTATTTT.